Detailed here is one T cell receptor beta chain. Frozen unsorted single-cell suspensions supplied the genomic DNA. This entry comes from a study of immune cell composition in non-small cell lung cancer. Trimming took off 7 bases at V and 0 bases at J, with 12 bases between the two ends. The CDR3 totals 14 residues. Germline V lookup: CDR1 MDHEN, CDR2 SYDVKM. Method: immunoSEQ multiplex PCR; TCRdb's copy keeps in-frame clones and lacks some. The table lists over 2,000 clones, 55% to 75% of them singletons, with 13% in the top ten. The sequence derives from a human donor with non-small cell lung cancer. Material for sequencing was lung tumor tissue. The V call is TRBV28, the J call TRBJ1-1, with D perhaps TRBD1 (5 bases). This CDR3 reads CASTQGWLNTEAFF. CDR3 nucleotides: TGTGCCAGCACCCAGGGCTGGCTGAACACTGAAGCTTTCTTT.